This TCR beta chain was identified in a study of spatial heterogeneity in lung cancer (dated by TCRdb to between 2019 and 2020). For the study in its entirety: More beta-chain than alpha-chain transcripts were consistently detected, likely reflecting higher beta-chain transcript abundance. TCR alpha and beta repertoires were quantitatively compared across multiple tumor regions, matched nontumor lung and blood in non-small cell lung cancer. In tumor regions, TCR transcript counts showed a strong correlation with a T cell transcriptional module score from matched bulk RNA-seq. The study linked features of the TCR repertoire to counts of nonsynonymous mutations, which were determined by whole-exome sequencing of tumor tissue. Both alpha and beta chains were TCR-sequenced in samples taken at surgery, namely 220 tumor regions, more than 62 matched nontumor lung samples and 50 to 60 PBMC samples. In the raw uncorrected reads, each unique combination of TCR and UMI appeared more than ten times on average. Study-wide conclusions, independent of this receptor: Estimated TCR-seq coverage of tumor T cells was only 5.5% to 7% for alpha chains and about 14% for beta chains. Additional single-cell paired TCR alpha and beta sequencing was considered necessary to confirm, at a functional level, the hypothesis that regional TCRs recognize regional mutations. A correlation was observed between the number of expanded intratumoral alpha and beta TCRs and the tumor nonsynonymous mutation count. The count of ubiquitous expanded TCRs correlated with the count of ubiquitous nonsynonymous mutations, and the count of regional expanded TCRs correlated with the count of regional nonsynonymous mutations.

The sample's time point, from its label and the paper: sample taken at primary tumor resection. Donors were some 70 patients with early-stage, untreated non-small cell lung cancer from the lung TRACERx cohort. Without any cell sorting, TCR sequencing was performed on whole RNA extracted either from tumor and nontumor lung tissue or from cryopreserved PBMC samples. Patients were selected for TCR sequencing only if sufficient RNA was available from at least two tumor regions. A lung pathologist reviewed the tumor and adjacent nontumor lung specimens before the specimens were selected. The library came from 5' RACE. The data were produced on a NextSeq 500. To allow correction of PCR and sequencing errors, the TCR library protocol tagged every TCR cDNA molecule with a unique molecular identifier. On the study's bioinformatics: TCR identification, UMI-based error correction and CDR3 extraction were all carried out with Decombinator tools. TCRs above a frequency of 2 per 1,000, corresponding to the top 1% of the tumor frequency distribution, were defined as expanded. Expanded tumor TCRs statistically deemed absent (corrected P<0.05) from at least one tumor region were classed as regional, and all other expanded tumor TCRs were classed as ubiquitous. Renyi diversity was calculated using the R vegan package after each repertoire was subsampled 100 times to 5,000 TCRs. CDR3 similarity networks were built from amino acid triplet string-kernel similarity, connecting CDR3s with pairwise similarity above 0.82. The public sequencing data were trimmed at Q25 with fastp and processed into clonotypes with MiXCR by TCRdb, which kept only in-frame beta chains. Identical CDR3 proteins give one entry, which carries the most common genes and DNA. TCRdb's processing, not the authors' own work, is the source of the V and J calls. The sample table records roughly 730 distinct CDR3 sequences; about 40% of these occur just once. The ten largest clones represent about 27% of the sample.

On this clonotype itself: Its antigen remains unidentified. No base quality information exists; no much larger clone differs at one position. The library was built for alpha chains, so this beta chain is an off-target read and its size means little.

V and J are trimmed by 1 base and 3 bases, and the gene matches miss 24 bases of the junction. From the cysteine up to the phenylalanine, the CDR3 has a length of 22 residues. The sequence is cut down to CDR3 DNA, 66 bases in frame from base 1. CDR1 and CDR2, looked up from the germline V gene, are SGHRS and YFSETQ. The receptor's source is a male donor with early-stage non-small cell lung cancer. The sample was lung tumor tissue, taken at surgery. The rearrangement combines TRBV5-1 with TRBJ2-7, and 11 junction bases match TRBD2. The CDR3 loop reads CASSLPALSYRGGTSGYYEQYF. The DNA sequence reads TGCGCCAGCAGCTTGCCGGCCTTATCATACAGGGGCGGGACTAGCGGCTACTACGAGCAGTACTTC.